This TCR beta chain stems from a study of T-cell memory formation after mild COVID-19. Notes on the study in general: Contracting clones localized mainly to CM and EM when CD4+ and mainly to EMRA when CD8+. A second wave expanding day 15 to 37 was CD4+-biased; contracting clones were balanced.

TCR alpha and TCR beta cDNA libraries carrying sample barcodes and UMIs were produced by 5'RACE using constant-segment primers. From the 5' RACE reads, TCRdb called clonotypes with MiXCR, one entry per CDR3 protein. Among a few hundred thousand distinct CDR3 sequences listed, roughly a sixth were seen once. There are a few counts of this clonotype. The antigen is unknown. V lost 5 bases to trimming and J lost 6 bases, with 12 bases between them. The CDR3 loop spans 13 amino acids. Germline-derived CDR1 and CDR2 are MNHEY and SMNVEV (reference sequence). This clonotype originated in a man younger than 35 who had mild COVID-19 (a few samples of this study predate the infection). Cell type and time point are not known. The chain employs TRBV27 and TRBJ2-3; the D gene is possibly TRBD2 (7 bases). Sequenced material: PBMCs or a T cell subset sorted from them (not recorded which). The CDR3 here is CASSIGGLDTQYF. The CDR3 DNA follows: TGTGCCAGCAGTATCGGGGGGCTGGATACGCAGTATTTT.